The 30 T cell receptor beta chains reported below all come from one sample, sequenced in a study of tumor-infiltrating lymphocytes in primary liver carcinoma. Total RNA (around 500 ng) served as template for TCR beta cDNA synthesis primed by a constant-region primer. Slightly modified ARM-PCR with three nested multiplex PCR rounds yielded TCR beta libraries. Running around 9 cycles apiece, the first two PCR rounds relied on TRBV1-TRBV30 forward primers together with a C-beta reverse primer. TCRdb ran MiXCR on the multiplex PCR reads and lists one entry per CDR3 protein. The data contain 310,000 or so distinct CDR3 sequences, less than 75% of them singletons. It was unsorted whole blood that yielded blood RNA, and germline DNA was also extracted. Source material: peripheral blood. These TCRs come from a middle-aged man with primary liver carcinoma and hepatitis B virus infection.

Note on this clonotype: This sequence may be a read error, since a much larger clone differs from it by one base. The gene calls are TRBV12-3 or TRBV12-4 and TRBJ2-7; a weak D match, TRBD1 (5 bases). Trimming pared 3 bases from V and 9 bases from J, leaving 15 bases between. The CDR3 runs to 13 residues. In DNA, the CDR3 is TGTGCCAGCAGTTTTCGGCAGGGCGACGGGCAGTACTTC. It yields the protein CASSFRQGDGQYF.

This clonotype was seen ten or more times. This may arise from a read error, as a much more abundant clone is one base away. V usage is TRBV11-2 and J usage is TRBJ2-3, with 7 bases aligning to TRBD2. Trimming at V came to 3 bases and at J to 8 bases, leaving 11 bases not matched to a gene. CDR1 SGHAT and CDR2 FQNNGV come from the germline V gene. CDR3 length: 15 amino acids. The chain's CDR3 is CASSFPSGAPGTQYF. The CDR3 DNA follows: TGTGCCAGCAGCTTTCCTAGCGGAGCCCCGGGTACGCAGTATTTT.

Note on this clonotype: Possible read error: a much larger clone is one base away. For the CDR3, the DNA is TGTGCCAGCAGAGAGAATAGCGGATCAGATACGCAGTGTTTT. It yields the protein CASRENSGSDTQCF. The rearrangement links TRBV12-3 or TRBV12-4 to TRBJ2-3; TRBD2 is a possible D gene (6 bases). CDR3 size: 14 residues.

Regarding this clonotype: A read error is possible here, since a much larger clone lies one base away. This chain connects TRBV4-1 to TRBJ2-7, with D perhaps matching TRBD2 (5 bases). The CDR3 covers 15 residues. Germline CDR1 is MGHRA and CDR2 is YSYEKL. This CDR3 is CASRQEERGTYEQYF. The CDR3 nucleotides are TGCGCCAGCAGACAAGAAGAACGGGGAACCTACGAGCAGTACTTC.

The J gene is TRBJ2-3, the V gene TRBV28; 7 bases agree with TRBD2. The CDR3 length is 15 residues. Trimming removed 5 bases from V and 2 bases from J; junction bases left unmatched: 7. Germline V gene data show CDR1 as MDHEN and CDR2 as SYDVKM. CDR3 coding DNA: TGTGCCAGCAGTCCGGGGGGAGCAAACACAGATACGCAGTATTTT. This gives the protein CASSPGGANTDTQYF.

The rearrangement links TRBV24-1 to TRBJ1-5; perhaps TRBD1 as D (5 bases). CDR1 KGHDR and CDR2 SFDVKD come from the germline V gene. V lost 7 bases and J 6 bases, leaving 15 bases between the germline ends. The CDR3 consists of 14 residues. The CDR3 DNA reads as TGTGCCACCAGCGACCACAGGAGCGCTCAGCCCCAGCATTTT. Its protein product is CATSDHRSAQPQHF.

The chain joins TRBV11-2 to TRBJ2-5; the D is unclear. CDR1 and CDR2 from the germline V gene are SGHAT and FQNNGV. The CDR3 extends over 14 amino acids. V was trimmed by 2 bases and J by 4 bases, leaving 11 bases between them. CDR3 in amino acids: CASSLCTARETQYF. In nucleotides, the CDR3 is TGTGCCAGCAGCTTATGTACCGCACGAGAGACCCAGTACTTC.

Comments on this clonotype: The junction shows a germline mismatch at one end, possibly a read error. This chain links TRBV6-5 with TRBJ2-7; tentative D call: TRBD2 (5 bases). The germline CDR1 and CDR2 sequences are MNHEY and SVGAGI. The CDR3 sequence is 17 residues long. CDR3 in amino acids: CANSYPIFSDRSYEQYF. The CDR3 DNA is TGTGCCAACAGTTACCCCATCTTTAGCGACCGCTCCTACGAGCAGTACTTC.

This clonotype was picked up one time. This may arise from a read error, as a much more abundant clone is one base away. The chain employs TRBV6-1 and TRBJ1-5; the D is unclear. The CDR3 has 13 residues. The V gene lost 8 bases and the J gene lost 7 bases, with 15 bases spanning the gap. Germline V gene sequence: CDR1 MNHNS, CDR2 SASEGT. CDR3 residues: CASAGITSQPQHF. The CDR3, as DNA: TGTGCCAGCGCCGGCATAACAAGCCAGCCCCAGCATTTT.

To note about this clonotype: It may be a read error: a sequence one base away is much more abundant. The V gene is TRBV6-5, the J gene TRBJ1-1, with D tentatively TRBD1 (5 bases). The CDR3 is 14 residues long. Per germline, CDR1 MNHEY and CDR2 SVGAGI. V shed 7 bases and J shed 3 bases, with 15 bases lying between them. For the CDR3, the DNA is TGTGCCAGCACCTCAGGGATGGGGTACACTGAAGCTTTCTTT. This gives the protein CASTSGMGYTEAFF.

This clonotype occurred once. At one end, the junction sequence differs from germline, possibly due to a read error. The chain recombines TRBV18 with TRBJ2-5; the D gene is possibly TRBD2 (6 bases). The DNA matches TRBJ2-7 better at its end, which makes the J call doubtful. CDR3 length: 13 residues. Germline loops: CDR1 KGHSH, CDR2 LQKENI. The DNA for the CDR3 is TGTGCCAACTCACCACTGGGGGGCTACGAGCAGTACTTC. Amino acids: CANSPLGGYEQYF.

In this sample, this clonotype turned up many times. CDR3 DNA sequence: TGTGCCAGCAGCTTGGCCGGGCCCTCCTACGAGCAGTACTTC. Amino acids: CASSLAGPSYEQYF. This chain joins TRBV11-2 and TRBJ2-7; no firm D call. CDR1 SGHAT and CDR2 FQNNGV come from the germline V gene. The ends were cut back, 3 bases at V and 0 bases at J, with 9 bases in the middle. This CDR3 is 14 amino acids long.

A word on this clonotype: An end of the junction does not agree with germline; a read error may underlie this. This chain connects TRBV11-2 to TRBJ2-7; TRBD2 aligns across 9 bases. The CDR3 totals 14 residues. Germline V gene sequence: CDR1 SGHAT, CDR2 FQNNGV. The CDR3 loop is CVSSTASGAYEQYF. CDR3 nucleotide sequence: TGTGTCAGCAGCACGGCTAGCGGGGCCTACGAGCAGTACTTC.

In its sample, this clonotype was seen many times. This chain uses TRBV6-1 with TRBJ1-6, with 9 bases that match TRBD1. Trimming cost V 6 bases and J 6 bases; bases outside gene matches: 3. The germline gives CDR1 MNHNS, CDR2 SASEGT. CDR3 size: 14 residues. The CDR3 DNA is TGTGCCAGCAGCCAGACAGGGGGTAATTCACCCCTCCACTTT. Translating it yields CASSQTGGNSPLHF.

Concerning this clonotype: The junction departs from germline at one end; a sequencing error may be responsible. J is TRBJ2-3 and V is TRBV5-6; D ambiguous. CDR3 length: 16 amino acids. Germline CDR1 reads SGHDT; CDR2 reads YYEEEE. CDR3 loop: CAGSLIAEGITDTQYF. CDR3 nucleotides: TGTGCCGGCAGCTTGATCGCTGAAGGTATCACCGATACGCAGTATTTT.

As concerns this clonotype: A single base separates this from a much larger clone, so it may be a read error. The chain carries TRBV4-1 and TRBJ2-5; D may be TRBD1 (6 bases). CDR1 and CDR2 (germline): MGHRA, YSYEKL. This CDR3 contains 15 residues. Written as DNA, the CDR3 is TGCGTCAGCGCGCGCCGATGGGACACCGAAGAGACCCAGTACTTC. Translated, it gives CVSARRWDTEETQYF.

This chain joins TRBV30 and TRBJ2-5; D is ambiguous. This CDR3 is 13 amino acids long. Germline CDR1 GTSNPN, CDR2 SVGIG (reference sequence). Trimming removed 0 bases from V and 0 bases from J, with 5 bases in between. The CDR3 DNA reads TGTGCCTGGAGTGTATTGTACCAAGAGACCCAGTACTTC. Translating it yields CAWSVLYQETQYF.

The V call is TRBV5-1, the J call TRBJ2-5, with D uncertain. The CDR3 length is 14 residues. V lost 0 bases to trimming and J lost 5 bases, with 11 bases between them. Germline V gene lookup returns CDR1 SGHRS and CDR2 YFSETQ. The CDR3 sequence: CASSLDLVHETQYF. The CDR3 bases are TGCGCCAGCAGCTTGGACCTGGTCCACGAGACCCAGTACTTC.

This clonotype was counted between two and nine times. A much larger clone is a single base away; this may be a read error. This chain uses TRBV6-1 with TRBJ2-3; no clear D gene. Germline V gene data show CDR1 as MNHNS and CDR2 as SASEGT. The CDR3 is 14 amino acids. CDR3 sequence: CTSSHTRFTDTQYF. The CDR3 nucleotides read TGTACCAGCAGTCATACTCGATTCACAGATACGCAGTATTTT.

CDR3 bases: TGTGCCAGCAGCTTAGCAAGATGGGAGCTGTTTTTT. Translation: CASSLARWELFF. V gene TRBV11-2 combines with J gene TRBJ2-2; D is undetermined. The CDR3 spans 12 residues. Germline assignment: CDR1 SGHAT and CDR2 FQNNGV. Trimming removed 1 base from V and 9 bases from J, with 6 bases in between.

As for this clonotype: The CDR3 ends on some other residue instead of the conserved phenylalanine or tryptophan, so this is likely a read error. The rearrangement joins TRBV6-5 to TRBJ2-1; the match to TRBD2 covers 11 bases. This CDR3 has 19 residues. Trimming removed 7 bases from V and 0 bases from J; junction bases left unmatched: 14. The germline V gene has CDR1 MNHEY and CDR2 SVGAGI. The CDR3, as DNA: TGTGCCAGCACCCCCTCGGGGCTAGCGGGAGGAGTCTCCTACAATGAGCAGTTCTTG. This gives the protein CASTPSGLAGGVSYNEQFL.

This clonotype turned up a few times. The junction departs from germline at one end; a sequencing error may be responsible. The chain links TRBV5-1 to TRBJ2-1, with D unresolved. This CDR3 has 15 amino acids. Per the germline V gene, CDR1 is SGHRS and CDR2 is YFSETQ. The CDR3 DNA follows: TGCGCCAGCAGCTTGGCCAGCCCTAGATACAATGAGCGGTTCTTC. Protein sequence: CASSLASPRYNERFF.

As to this clonotype: One junction end disagrees with the germline gene, perhaps due to a read error. The chain links TRBV10-3 to TRBJ2-3, with 8 bases aligning to TRBD2. The germline gives CDR1 ENHRY, CDR2 SYGVKD. CDR3 length equals 14 residues. The CDR3 DNA reads TGTGCCATCAGTGACAGCGGGAGCACGGATACGCAGTGTTTT. It is translated as CAISDSGSTDTQCF.

The rearrangement links TRBV11-2 to TRBJ2-1; TRBD2 matches at 9 bases. This CDR3 comprises 15 residues. Per germline, CDR1 SGHAT and CDR2 FQNNGV. V gave up 8 bases and J gave up 10 bases; unmatched junction bases: 15. The CDR3 spells CASAMISGRLGEQFF. CDR3 nucleotides: TGTGCCAGCGCAATGATTAGCGGGAGATTAGGGGAGCAGTTCTTC.

The chain links TRBV4-2 to TRBJ2-1; TRBD2 matches at 7 bases. The CDR3 sequence is 21 residues long. Germline lookup yields CDR1 LGHNA and CDR2 YNFKEQ. V was pared by 5 bases and J by 2 bases, with 24 bases of the junction left unmatched. CDR3 residues: CASSEIPSGTVFQYPYNEQFF. In DNA, the CDR3 is TGTGCCAGCAGCGAGATCCCTAGCGGTACCGTTTTTCAATATCCCTACAATGAGCAGTTCTTC.

The chain joins TRBV25-1 to TRBJ2-1; D may be TRBD1 or TRBD2 (5 bases each). The CDR3 extends over 17 amino acids. Germline V lookup: CDR1 MGHDK, CDR2 SYGVNS. CDR3 in DNA: TGTGCAGCAGTCCGCCACACGAATTCAGGGCGGGTGGATGAGCAGTTCTTC. This translates into CAAVRHTNSGRVDEQFF. Drawing the rest from reference TRBV25-1 and TRBJ2-1, the complete variable domain is EADIYQTPRYLVIGTGKKITLECSQTMGHDKMYWYQQDPGMELHLIHYSYGVNSTEKGDLSSESTVSRIRTEHFPLTLESARPSHTSQYLCAAVRHTNSGRVDEQFFGPGTRLTVL.

This chain joins TRBV6-1 and TRBJ2-1, with 8 nucleotides matching TRBD2. Germline trimming cut 1 base from V and 3 bases from J; bases unmatched to any gene: 11. The CDR3 runs 18 residues. Germline CDR1 is MNHNS and CDR2 is SASEGT. CDR3 residues: CASSEESRIAGFYNEQFF. The CDR3 region has the DNA TGTGCCAGCAGTGAAGAATCTAGGATAGCGGGATTCTACAATGAGCAGTTCTTC.

On this clonotype itself: The germline gene is not matched at one end of the junction; a read error may be the cause. Here the CDR3 reads CAISLALGNKNIQYF. DNA of the CDR3: TGCGCCATCAGCTTGGCGCTGGGAAACAAAAACATTCAGTACTTC. V gene TRBV5-1 combines with J gene TRBJ2-4; D gene uncertain. This CDR3 is 15 amino acids long. The V gene's germline CDR1 is SGHRS and CDR2 YFSETQ.

Details on this clonotype: This could be a read error, since a much larger clone is one nucleotide away. The chain combines TRBV11-2 with TRBJ2-5; 13 bases fit TRBD2. The CDR3 length is 16 residues. Per germline, CDR1 SGHAT and CDR2 FQNNGV. CDR3 loop: CAGSLRPTSGREIQYF. The CDR3 nucleotides are TGTGCCGGCAGCTTAAGACCAACTAGCGGGAGGGAGATCCAGTACTTC.

Regarding this clonotype: At one of its ends the junction is not consistent with the germline gene, which may arise from a read error. The chain uses TRBV11-1 and TRBJ2-5; D gene uncertain. Per the germline V gene, CDR1 is SGHAT and CDR2 is FQDESV (reference sequence). The length of the CDR3 is 14 residues. The CDR3 spells CASSLVSRQETLYF. The CDR3 DNA reads as TGTGCCAGCAGCTTAGTAAGTCGGCAAGAGACCCTGTACTTC.